The TCR beta chain described here comes from a study of T-cell reconstitution after alpha-beta-depleted transplantation in children. Study-wide points: Surviving recipient T cells and intrathymic progenitors accounted for some patients' high TCRbeta diversity at day 60. Where alpha-beta T cells came from about two months after transplant was reportedly several hundred expanded graft clones.

In the case of this clonotype: Its antigen is undetermined.

Construction of the TCRbeta library involved unique molecular identifiers. TCRdb re-called the PCR reads through MiXCR, storing one row per CDR3 protein. The table has a few hundred thousand distinct CDR3 sequences, approximately 10% seen once; the top ten hold 28%. Germline V lookup: CDR1 MNHNS, CDR2 SASEGT. This CDR3 has 14 amino acids. The V end lost 8 bases, the J end lost 7 bases, and 20 bases lay between the germline ends. The material was PBMCs, obtained before TCRalphabeta/CD19-depleted stem cell transplant. The TCR was taken from a child younger than two with acute myeloid leukemia, due to receive a stem cell transplant. V usage is TRBV6-1 and J usage is TRBJ2-5; D possibly matches TRBD1 or TRBD2 (5 bases each). The CDR3 loop is CASAGRAPAGTQYF. For the CDR3, the DNA is TGTGCCAGCGCAGGGCGGGCTCCCGCGGGGACCCAGTACTTC.